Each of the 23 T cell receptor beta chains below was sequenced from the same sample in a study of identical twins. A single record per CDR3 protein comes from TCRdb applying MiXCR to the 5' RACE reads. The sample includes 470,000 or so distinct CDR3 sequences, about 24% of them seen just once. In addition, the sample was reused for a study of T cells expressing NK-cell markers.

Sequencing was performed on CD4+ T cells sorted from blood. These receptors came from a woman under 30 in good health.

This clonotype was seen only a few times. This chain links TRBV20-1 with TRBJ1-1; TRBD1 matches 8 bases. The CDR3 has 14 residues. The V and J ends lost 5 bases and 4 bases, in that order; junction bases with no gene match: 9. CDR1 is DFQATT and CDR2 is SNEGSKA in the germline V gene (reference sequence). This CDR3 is CSASTGQVVTEAFF. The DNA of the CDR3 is TGCAGTGCTTCTACGGGACAGGTGGTCACTGAAGCTTTCTTT.

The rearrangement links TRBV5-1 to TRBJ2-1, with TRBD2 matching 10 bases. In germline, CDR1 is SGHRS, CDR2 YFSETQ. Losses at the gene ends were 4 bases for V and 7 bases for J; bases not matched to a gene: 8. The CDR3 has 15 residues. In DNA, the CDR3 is TGCGCCAGCAGCATAGCACTAGCGGGGTTGAATGAGCAGTTCTTC. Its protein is CASSIALAGLNEQFF.

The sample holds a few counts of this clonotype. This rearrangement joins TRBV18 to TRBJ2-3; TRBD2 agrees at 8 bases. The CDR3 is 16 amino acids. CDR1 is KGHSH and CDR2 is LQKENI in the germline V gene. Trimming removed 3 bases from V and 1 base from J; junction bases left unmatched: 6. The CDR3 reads CASSPRGAGGTDTQYF. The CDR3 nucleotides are TGTGCCAGCTCACCGCGGGGGGCCGGGGGCACAGATACGCAGTATTTT.

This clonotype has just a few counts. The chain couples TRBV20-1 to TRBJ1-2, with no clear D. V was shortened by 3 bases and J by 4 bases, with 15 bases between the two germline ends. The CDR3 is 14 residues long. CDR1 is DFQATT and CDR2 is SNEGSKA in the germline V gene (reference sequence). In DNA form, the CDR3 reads TGCAGTGCTAGGGATTCCCGCATTTTCTATGGCTACACCTTC. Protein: CSARDSRIFYGYTF.

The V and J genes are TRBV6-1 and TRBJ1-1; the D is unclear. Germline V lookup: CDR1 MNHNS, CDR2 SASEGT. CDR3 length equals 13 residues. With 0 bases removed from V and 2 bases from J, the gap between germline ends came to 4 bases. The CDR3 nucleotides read TGTGCCAGCAGTGAAGCTGGAAACACTGAAGCTTTCTTT. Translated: CASSEAGNTEAFF.

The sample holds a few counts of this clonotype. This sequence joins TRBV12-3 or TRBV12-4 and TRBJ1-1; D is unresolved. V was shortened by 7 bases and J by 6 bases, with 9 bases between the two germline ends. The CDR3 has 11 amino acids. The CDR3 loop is CASTTQAEAFF. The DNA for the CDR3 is TGTGCCAGCACCACCCAGGCTGAAGCTTTCTTT.

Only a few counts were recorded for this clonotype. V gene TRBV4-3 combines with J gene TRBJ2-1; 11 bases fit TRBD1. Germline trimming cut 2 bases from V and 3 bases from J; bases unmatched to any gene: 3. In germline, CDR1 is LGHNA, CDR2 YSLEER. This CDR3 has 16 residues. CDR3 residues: CASSQPGTGGYNEQFF. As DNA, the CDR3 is TGCGCCAGCAGCCAACCTGGGACAGGGGGCTACAATGAGCAGTTCTTC.

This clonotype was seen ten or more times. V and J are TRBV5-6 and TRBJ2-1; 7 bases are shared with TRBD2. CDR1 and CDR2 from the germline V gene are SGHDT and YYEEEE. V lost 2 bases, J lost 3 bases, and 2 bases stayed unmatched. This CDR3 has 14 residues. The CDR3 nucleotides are TGTGCCAGCAGCTTTGGCGGGGGCTACAATGAGCAGTTCTTC. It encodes CASSFGGGYNEQFF. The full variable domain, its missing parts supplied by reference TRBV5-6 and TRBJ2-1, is DAGVTQSPTHLIKTRGQQVTLRCSPKSGHDTVSWYQQALGQGPQFIFQYYEEEERQRGNFPDRFSGHQFPNYSSELNVNALLLGDSALYLCASSFGGGYNEQFFGPGTRLTVL.

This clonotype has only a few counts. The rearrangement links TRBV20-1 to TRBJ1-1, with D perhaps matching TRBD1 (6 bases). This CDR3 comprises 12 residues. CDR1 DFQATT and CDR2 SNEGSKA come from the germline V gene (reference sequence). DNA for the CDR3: TGCAGCTCGGACAGAGTGAACACTGAAGCTTTCTTT. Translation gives CSSDRVNTEAFF.

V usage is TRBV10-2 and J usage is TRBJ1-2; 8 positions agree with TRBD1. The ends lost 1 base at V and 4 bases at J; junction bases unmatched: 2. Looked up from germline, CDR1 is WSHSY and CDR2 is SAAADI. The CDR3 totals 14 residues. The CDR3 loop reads CASSEFTGGYGYTF. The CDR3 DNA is TGCGCCAGCAGTGAGTTTACAGGGGGCTATGGCTACACCTTC.

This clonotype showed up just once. The CDR3 DNA is TGTGCCAGCAGCTTAGAGAGGGGCGCGGAGACCCAGTACTTC. Its translation is CASSLERGAETQYF. The chain is built from TRBV11-3 and TRBJ2-5; tentatively, D is TRBD1 or TRBD2 (5 bases each). The CDR3 loop spans 14 amino acids. In germline, CDR1 is SGHNT, CDR2 YENEEA. V was shortened by 0 bases and J by 5 bases, with 10 bases between the two germline ends.

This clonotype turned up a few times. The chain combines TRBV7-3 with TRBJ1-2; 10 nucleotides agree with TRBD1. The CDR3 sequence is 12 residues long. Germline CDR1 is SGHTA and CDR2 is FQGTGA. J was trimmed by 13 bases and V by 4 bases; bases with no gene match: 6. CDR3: CASSSRQGAVTF. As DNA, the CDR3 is TGTGCCAGCAGCTCGAGACAGGGGGCGGTCACCTTC. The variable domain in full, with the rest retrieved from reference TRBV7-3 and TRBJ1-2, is GAGVSQTPSNKVTEKGKYVELRCDPISGHTALYWYRQSLGQGPEFLIYFQGTGAADDSGLPNDRFFAVRPEGSVSTLKIQRTERGDSAVYLCASSSRQGAVTFGSGTRLTVV.

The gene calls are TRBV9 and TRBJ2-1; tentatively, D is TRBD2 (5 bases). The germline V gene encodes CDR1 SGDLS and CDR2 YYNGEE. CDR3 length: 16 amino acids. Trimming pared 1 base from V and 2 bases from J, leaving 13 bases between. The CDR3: CASSVPASSAYNEQFF. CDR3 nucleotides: TGTGCCAGCAGCGTACCTGCTAGCTCAGCCTACAATGAGCAGTTCTTC.

CDR3 DNA: TGTGCCATCAGTGAGGCGTATGCCTACGAGCAGTACTTC. This sequence encodes CAISEAYAYEQYF. V and J are TRBV10-3 and TRBJ2-7; D remains unclear. The CDR3 is 13 residues long. Germline CDR1 is ENHRY and CDR2 is SYGVKD. The ends were cut back, 2 bases at V and 2 bases at J, with 7 bases in the middle.

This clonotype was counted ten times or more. Here the CDR3 DNA reads TGTGCCAGCAGTTCCCACAGGAACACTGAAGCTTTCTTT. The encoded protein is CASSSHRNTEAFF. The V and J genes are TRBV12-3 or TRBV12-4 and TRBJ1-1; unclear D gene. V lost 4 bases, J lost 1 base, and 7 bases lay in between. The CDR3 totals 13 residues.

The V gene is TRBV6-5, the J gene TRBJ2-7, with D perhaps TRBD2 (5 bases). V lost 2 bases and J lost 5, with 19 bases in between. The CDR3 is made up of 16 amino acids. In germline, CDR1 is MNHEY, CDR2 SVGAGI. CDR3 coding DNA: TGTGCCAGCAGTTACGTTGGCGGGTCCTACTCTGACGAGCAGTACTTC. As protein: CASSYVGGSYSDEQYF.

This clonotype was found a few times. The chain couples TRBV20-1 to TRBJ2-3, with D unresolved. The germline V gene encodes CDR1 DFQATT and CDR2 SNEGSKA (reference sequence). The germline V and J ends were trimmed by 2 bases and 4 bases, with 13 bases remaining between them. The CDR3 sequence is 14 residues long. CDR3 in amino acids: CSARPPGIPDTQYF. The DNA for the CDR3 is TGCAGTGCTAGACCCCCCGGAATCCCAGATACGCAGTATTTT.

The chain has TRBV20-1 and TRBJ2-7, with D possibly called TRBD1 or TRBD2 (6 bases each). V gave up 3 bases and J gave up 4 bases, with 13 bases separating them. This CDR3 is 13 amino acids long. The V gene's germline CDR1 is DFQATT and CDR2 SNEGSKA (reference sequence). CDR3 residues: CSARQGTPYEQYF. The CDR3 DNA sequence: TGCAGTGCTAGGCAGGGGACTCCTTACGAGCAGTACTTC.

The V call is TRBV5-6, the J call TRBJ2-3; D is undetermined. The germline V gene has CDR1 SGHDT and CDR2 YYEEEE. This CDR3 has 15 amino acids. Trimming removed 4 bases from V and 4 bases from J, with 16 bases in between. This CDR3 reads CASSPGPHTADTQYF. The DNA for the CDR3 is TGTGCCAGCAGCCCTGGGCCGCATACGGCAGATACGCAGTATTTT.

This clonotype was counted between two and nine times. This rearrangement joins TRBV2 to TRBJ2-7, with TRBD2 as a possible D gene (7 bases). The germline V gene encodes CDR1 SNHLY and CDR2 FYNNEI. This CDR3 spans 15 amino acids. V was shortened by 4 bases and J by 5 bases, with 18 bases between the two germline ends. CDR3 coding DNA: TGTGCCAGCAGTGGGTACGGGGGGCCGGCGCACGAGCAGTACTTC. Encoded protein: CASSGYGGPAHEQYF.

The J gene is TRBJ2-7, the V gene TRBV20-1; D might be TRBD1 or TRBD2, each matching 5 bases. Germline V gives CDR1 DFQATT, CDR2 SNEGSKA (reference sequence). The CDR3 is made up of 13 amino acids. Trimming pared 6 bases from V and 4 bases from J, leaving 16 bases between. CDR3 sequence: CSAHRGPGYEQYF. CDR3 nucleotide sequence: TGCAGTGCACACCGGGGCCCCGGGTACGAGCAGTACTTC.

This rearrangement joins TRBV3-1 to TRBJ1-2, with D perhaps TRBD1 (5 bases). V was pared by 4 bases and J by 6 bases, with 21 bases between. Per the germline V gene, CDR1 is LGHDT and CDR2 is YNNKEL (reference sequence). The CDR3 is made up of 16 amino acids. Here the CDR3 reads CASSLQDRPSYDGYTF. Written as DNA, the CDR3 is TGTGCCAGCAGCCTACAAGACAGACCGTCATATGATGGCTACACCTTC. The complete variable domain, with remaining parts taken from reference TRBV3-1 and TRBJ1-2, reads DTAVSQTPKYLVTQMGNDKSIKCEQNLGHDTMYWYKQDSKKFLKIMFSYNNKELIINETVPNRFSPKSPDKAHLNLHINSLELGDSAVYFCASSLQDRPSYDGYTFGSGTRLTVV.

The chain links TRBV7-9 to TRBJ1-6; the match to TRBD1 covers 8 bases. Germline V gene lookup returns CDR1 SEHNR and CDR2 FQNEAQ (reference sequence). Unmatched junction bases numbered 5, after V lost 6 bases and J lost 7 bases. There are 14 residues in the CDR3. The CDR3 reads CASRRTGKNSPLHF. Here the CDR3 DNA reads TGTGCCAGCAGGCGGACAGGGAAAAATTCACCCCTCCACTTT.